What follows are 8 T cell receptor beta chains derived from one specimen sequenced in a study of blood T cell repertoires in COVID-19. Measured with immunoSEQ multiplex PCR; TCRdb has only the in-frame clones, and not every one. Among 380,000 or so clones listed, more than 75% were seen once. Material: PBMCs or T cells enriched from blood (not recorded which). All receptors come from a woman aged 25 to 39 with acute COVID-19.

The chain employs TRBV21-1 and TRBJ2-5; the D call of TRBD1 is as the table states it, not checked on the DNA. TRBV21-1 represents a pseudogene. The CDR3 consists of 17 residues. Written as DNA, the CDR3 is TGTGCCAGCAGCAAATTGGCCGGGACAGGAAGACAAGAGACCCAGTACTTC. Protein: CASSKLAGTGRQETQYF.

The V gene is TRBV4-3, the J gene TRBJ1-5; maybe TRBD1 (6 bases). V lost 3 bases and J 6 bases, leaving 12 bases between the germline ends. The germline gives CDR1 LGHNA, CDR2 YSLEER. This CDR3 spans 14 amino acids. The CDR3 DNA reads as TGCGCCAGCAGCCAGAAGACGACAGGTCAGCCCCAGCATTTT. It encodes CASSQKTTGQPQHF.

This rearrangement joins TRBV7-3 to TRBJ2-1, with D possibly TRBD2 on 7 matching bases. CDR1 is SGHTA and CDR2 is FQGTGA in the germline V gene. CDR3 length: 15 amino acids. The ends were cut back, 2 bases at V and 7 bases at J, with 15 bases in the middle. CDR3 sequence: CASSLVGGPGNEQFF. CDR3 bases: TGTGCCAGCAGCTTAGTGGGGGGGCCAGGGAATGAGCAGTTCTTC. The full variable domain, with the rest looked up from reference TRBV7-3 and TRBJ2-1, is GAGVSQTPSNKVTEKGKYVELRCDPISGHTALYWYRQSLGQGPEFLIYFQGTGAADDSGLPNDRFFAVRPEGSVSTLKIQRTERGDSAVYLCASSLVGGPGNEQFFGPGTRLTVL.

The V and J genes are TRBV7-9 and TRBJ1-2, with a possible D match to TRBD1 (5 bases). Trimming stripped 8 bases from V and 3 bases from J, with 13 bases between. The CDR3 has 13 residues. Germline V gene data show CDR1 as SEHNR and CDR2 as FQNEAQ (reference sequence). This chain's CDR3 is CASFQGVDYGYTF. CDR3 DNA: TGTGCCAGCTTCCAGGGTGTGGACTATGGCTACACCTTC.

The V call is TRBV4-1, the J call TRBJ1-1; D call uncertain. Trimming cost V 1 base and J 10 bases, with 22 bases left between them. The germline gives CDR1 MGHRA, CDR2 YSYEKL. The length of the CDR3 is 16 residues. The CDR3 loop is CASSQVLKENPPGAFF. CDR3 sequence (DNA): TGCGCCAGCAGCCAAGTCCTTAAGGAGAACCCACCTGGAGCTTTCTTT.

This chain uses TRBV3-1 (or the pseudogene TRBV3-2) with TRBJ1-5; TRBD1 matches 9 bases. This CDR3 contains 16 residues. Trimming cost V 0 bases and J 5 bases; bases outside gene matches: 5. The germline gives CDR1 LGHDT, CDR2 YNNKEL (reference sequence). In DNA form, the CDR3 reads TGTGCCAGCAGCCAAGAGGGGGACAGGGAGTATCAGCCCCAGCATTTT. Residues: CASSQEGDREYQPQHF.

This clone was detected once. This rearrangement joins TRBV11-1 to TRBJ2-7; 15 bases agree with TRBD2. The V and J ends lost 4 bases and 3 bases, in that order; junction bases with no gene match: 1. This CDR3 spans 15 amino acids. Germline assignment: CDR1 SGHAT and CDR2 FQDESV (reference sequence). CDR3 amino acids: CASSWTSGGDYEQYF. The DNA for the CDR3 is TGTGCCAGCAGCTGGACTAGCGGGGGGGACTACGAGCAGTACTTC.

The chain carries TRBV5-6 and TRBJ2-3; 9 positions agree with TRBD1. This CDR3 has 15 residues. Germline V CDR1 and CDR2: SGHDT, YYEEEE. J was trimmed by 6 bases and V by 2 bases; bases with no gene match: 7. In nucleotides, the CDR3 is TGTGCCAGCAGCTTCTTCGGACAGGGGATGGATACGCAGTATTTT. It translates to CASSFFGQGMDTQYF.